This passage covers 25 T cell receptor beta chains from one sample sequenced in a study of graft-versus-host responses after intestinal transplantation. These receptors have no identified antigens. TCRdb's copy holds only in-frame clones and misses some; the assay was immunoSEQ multiplex PCR. The sample holds some 140,000 clones, over 85% seen once. The source was unstimulated CD4+ T cells sorted from spleen or lymph node cells, collected before intestinal transplant. These receptor sequences come from a human donor who received an intestinal transplant.

V and J are TRBV7-9 and TRBJ1-2; the D is unclear. The germline CDR1 and CDR2 sequences are SEHNR and FQNEAQ (reference sequence). The CDR3 covers 13 residues. Trimming cost V 3 bases and J 8 bases, with 13 bases left between them. CDR3 sequence reads: CASSLEEGGGYTF. The CDR3 coding sequence is TGTGCCAGCAGCTTGGAGGAGGGTGGGGGCTACACCTTC.

The chain has TRBV7-9 and TRBJ2-6; a weak D match, TRBD1 (5 bases). The CDR3 extends over 19 amino acids. Germline V gene lookup returns CDR1 SEHNR and CDR2 FQNEAQ (reference sequence). V dropped 4 bases and J dropped 0 bases, with 19 bases sitting between them. The CDR3 protein is CASSSDRDLLSSGANVLTF. The CDR3, as DNA: TGTGCCAGCAGCTCTGACAGAGACCTACTATCCTCTGGGGCCAACGTCCTGACTTTC.

The V call is TRBV23-1, the J call TRBJ2-1; 7 nucleotides agree with TRBD1. TRBV23-1 is an ORF, with its function uncertain. V shed 4 bases, J shed 10 bases, and the junction held 13 bases outside the gene matches. This CDR3 has 15 amino acids. The DNA of the CDR3 is TGCGCCAGCAGTCCAACAGGGGAATATGCCCACGAGCAGTTCTTC. It is translated as CASSPTGEYAHEQFF.

The chain links TRBV6-4 to TRBJ2-4; D is possibly TRBD2 (5 bases). The V gene lost 4 bases and the J gene lost 0 bases, with 22 bases spanning the gap. This CDR3 spans 19 amino acids. Germline values: CDR1 MRHNA, CDR2 SNTAGT. The DNA for the CDR3 is TGTGCCAGCAGTGTATCTAGGCAGGTACGGGGTCTAGCCAAAAACATTCAGTACTTC. Amino acids: CASSVSRQVRGLAKNIQYF.

This clone was seen just once. This chain connects TRBV9 to TRBJ1-1; D is unclear. CDR3 length: 12 residues. V lost 0 bases and J 12 bases, leaving 12 bases between the germline ends. Germline-derived CDR1 and CDR2 are SGDLS and YYNGEE. The CDR3 reads CASSVVEDSTFF. The CDR3 DNA sequence: TGTGCCAGCAGCGTAGTTGAGGACTCCACTTTCTTT.

This clone occurred once. The chain links TRBV5-4 to TRBJ2-3, with D unresolved. Trimming left V 4 bases short and J 2 bases short, with 17 bases between. CDR1 and CDR2 from the germline V gene are SGHNT and YYREEE (reference sequence). The CDR3 is 16 amino acids. The CDR3 DNA is TGTGCCAGCAGCCCTGGTGGGGTGAGCGTCACAGATACGCAGTATTTT. The encoded protein is CASSPGGVSVTDTQYF. Using reference TRBV5-4 and TRBJ2-3 for the parts outside the CDR3, the full variable domain is ETGVTQSPTHLIKTRGQQVTLRCSSQSGHNTVSWYQQALGQGPQFIFQYYREEENGRGNFPPRFSGLQFPNYSSELNVNALELDDSALYLCASSPGGVSVTDTQYFGPGTRLTVL.

The chain combines TRBV7-7 with TRBJ2-5, with TRBD2 identical over 7 bases. The CDR3 loop spans 13 amino acids. The trim removed 5 bases at V and 2 bases at J, leaving 2 bases unmatched. Germline V CDR1 and CDR2: SSHAT, FNYEAQ (reference sequence). CDR3 sequence reads: CASSIGGQETQYF. The CDR3 region has the DNA TGTGCCAGCAGCATCGGGGGGCAAGAGACCCAGTACTTC.

This clone was observed once. The chain couples TRBV27 to TRBJ1-6; D gene unclear. The CDR3 totals 14 residues. V was trimmed by 7 bases and J by 0 bases, leaving 7 bases between them. Germline CDR1 and CDR2: MNHEY and SMNVEV (reference sequence). CDR3 coding DNA: TGTGCCAGCAAAACCAGCTCCTATAATTCACCCCTCCACTTT. Translating gives CASKTSSYNSPLHF.

This chain connects TRBV7-2 to TRBJ1-5; D uncertain. V gave up 3 bases and J gave up 7 bases, with 13 bases separating them. Germline assignment: CDR1 SGHTA and CDR2 FQGNSA. The CDR3 is 14 residues long. The CDR3 protein is CASSLSSTDQPQHF. The CDR3 coding sequence is TGTGCCAGCAGCTTGTCCTCGACGGACCAGCCCCAGCATTTT. Full variable domain (rest looked up from reference TRBV7-2 and TRBJ1-5): GAGVSQSPSNKVTEKGKDVELRCDPISGHTALYWYRQSLGQGLEFLIYFQGNSAPDKSGLPSDRFSAERTGGSVSTLTIQRTQQEDSAVYLCASSLSSTDQPQHFGDGTRLSIL.

A single count supports this clone. V is TRBV7-8 and J is TRBJ1-2, with D perhaps matching TRBD1 (5 bases). Germline V gene sequence: CDR1 SGHVS, CDR2 FQNEAQ. The CDR3 is 15 residues long. Between the trimmed V and J ends, which lost 5 bases and 6 bases, there was a span of 19 bases. CDR3 region: CASSRLGMGGDGYTF. Written as DNA, the CDR3 is TGTGCCAGCAGCCGCCTAGGGATGGGGGGGGATGGCTACACCTTC.

Points on this clone: Different DNA sequences within this sample yield the same CDR3. This chain connects TRBV15 to TRBJ1-2; a possible D gene is TRBD1 (6 bases). V was cut by 1 base and J by 4 bases, with 13 bases left in between. Germline values: CDR1 LNHNV, CDR2 YYDKDF (reference sequence). The CDR3 extends over 15 amino acids. CDR3 sequence: CATSRGAGTSYGYTF. In DNA form, the CDR3 reads TGTGCCACCAGCAGAGGTGCAGGGACATCCTATGGCTACACCTTC.

This chain uses TRBV15 with TRBJ2-1, with 13 bases identical to TRBD2. The CDR3 runs to 13 residues. Germline trimming cut 7 bases from V and 8 bases from J; bases unmatched to any gene: 2. The V gene's germline CDR1 is LNHNV and CDR2 YYDKDF (reference sequence). The DNA of the CDR3 is TGTGCCACCAAACTAGCGGGGGGGGATGAGCAGTTCTTC. Its translation is CATKLAGGDEQFF. Drawing the rest from reference TRBV15 and TRBJ2-1, the complete variable domain is DAMVIQNPRYQVTQFGKPVTLSCSQTLNHNVMYWYQQKSSQAPKLLFHYYDKDFNNEADTPDNFQSRRPNTSFCFLDIRSPGLGDTAMYLCATKLAGGDEQFFGPGTRLTVL.

The sample holds one count of this clone. The chain couples TRBV5-1 to TRBJ2-5; 8 bases are shared with TRBD1. Germline V lookup: CDR1 SGHRS, CDR2 YFSETQ. This CDR3 has 17 amino acids. V was pared by 1 base and J by 7 bases, with 15 bases of the junction left unmatched. This CDR3 is CASSLSRQDRAFGTQYF. The CDR3 DNA follows: TGCGCCAGCAGCTTGAGTCGACAGGACAGGGCCTTCGGGACCCAGTACTTC.

The sample holds a few counts of this clone. This chain joins TRBV18 and TRBJ1-3, with 7 positions matching TRBD1. Trimming cost V 4 bases and J 1 base; bases outside gene matches: 4. The germline gives CDR1 KGHSH, CDR2 LQKENI. The CDR3 consists of 15 residues. The CDR3 loop is CASSQAGGSGNTIYF. The DNA of the CDR3 is TGTGCCAGCTCACAGGCAGGGGGATCTGGAAACACCATATATTTT.

This sequence joins TRBV5-1 and TRBJ1-1; 9 nucleotides match TRBD1. CDR3 length: 15 amino acids. V lost 2 bases to trimming and J lost 5 bases; unmatched junction nucleotides: 7. Looked up from germline, CDR1 is SGHRS and CDR2 is YFSETQ. The DNA for the CDR3 is TGCGCCAGCAGCTTAGAGGGACAGGGTGGAACTGAAGCTTTCTTT. Translated, it gives CASSLEGQGGTEAFF.

This clone was seen only once. The V call is TRBV5-1, the J call TRBJ1-1; no reliable D call. The CDR3 runs 15 residues. V lost 4 bases to trimming and J lost 0 bases, with 13 bases between them. Germline values: CDR1 SGHRS, CDR2 YFSETQ. The chain's CDR3 is CASSPPQRMNTEAFF. The CDR3 DNA reads TGCGCCAGCAGCCCCCCACAGAGGATGAACACTGAAGCTTTCTTT.

This clone has just one count. This rearrangement joins TRBV19 to TRBJ2-7, with a weak D call TRBD1 (5 bases). CDR3 length: 13 amino acids. V was shortened by 5 bases and J by 7 bases, with 15 bases between the two germline ends. Germline lookup yields CDR1 LNHDA and CDR2 SQIVND (reference sequence). The CDR3 bases are TGTGCCAGTAGTGGGGCCTTAGCCGGGGAGCAGTACTTC. This encodes CASSGALAGEQYF.

The V call is TRBV27, the J call TRBJ1-4, with D possibly TRBD1 on 5 matching bases. The CDR3 loop spans 14 amino acids. V dropped 5 bases and J dropped 8 bases, with 15 bases sitting between them. Germline CDR1 MNHEY, CDR2 SMNVEV (reference sequence). Here the CDR3 DNA reads TGTGCCAGCAGTAAGGGGACGGCTAGGGAAAAACTGTTTTTT. Translation: CASSKGTAREKLFF.

The J gene is TRBJ1-4, the V gene TRBV19, with D tentatively TRBD1 (6 bases). The CDR3 is made up of 20 amino acids. Trimming removed 5 bases at V and 7 bases at J, with 32 bases between. From germline, CDR1 is LNHDA and CDR2 SQIVND (reference sequence). CDR3 residues: CASSPGLDRKRGVLGEKLFF. CDR3 DNA: TGTGCCAGTAGTCCAGGACTCGACAGGAAGAGGGGGGTCCTGGGTGAAAAACTGTTTTTT.

The rearrangement joins TRBV18 to TRBJ1-2; D not resolved. Germline V gene data show CDR1 as KGHSH and CDR2 as LQKENI. Trimming removed 8 bases at V and 7 bases at J, with 17 bases between. This CDR3 has 13 residues. The CDR3 reads CASPRTETPGYTF. CDR3 DNA: TGTGCCAGCCCTCGGACGGAAACCCCTGGCTACACCTTC.

This sequence joins TRBV5-1 and TRBJ2-3; a weak D match, TRBD2 (7 bases). The germline V gene has CDR1 SGHRS and CDR2 YFSETQ. V was shortened by 2 bases and J by 6 bases, with 13 bases between the two germline ends. CDR3 size: 14 residues. DNA of the CDR3: TGCGCCAGCAGCTTTGCGGGGGCCGGGGATACGCAGTATTTT. Translation gives CASSFAGAGDTQYF.

In this sample, this clone turned up once. The V call is TRBV2, the J call TRBJ1-1, with D possibly being TRBD1 (6 bases). The CDR3 sequence is 16 residues long. V shed 6 bases and J shed 0 bases, with 17 bases lying between them. CDR1 and CDR2 from the germline V gene are SNHLY and FYNNEI. The CDR3 DNA is TGTGCCAGCAGACGTGGACAGCTTCCCATGAACACTGAAGCTTTCTTT. It encodes CASRRGQLPMNTEAFF.

The genes are TRBV7-9 and TRBJ2-1, with 8 nucleotides matching TRBD1. The germline gives CDR1 SEHNR, CDR2 FQNEAQ (reference sequence). V dropped 5 bases and J dropped 5; count of bases not matched to a gene: 5. CDR3 size: 14 residues. CDR3 in amino acids: CASSIDRGHNEQFF. DNA for the CDR3: TGTGCCAGCAGCATAGACAGGGGACACAATGAGCAGTTCTTC. Full variable domain (remainder filled in from reference TRBV7-9 and TRBJ2-1): DTGVSQNPRHKITKRGQNVTFRCDPISEHNRLYWYRQTLGQGPEFLTYFQNEAQLEKSRLLSDRFSAERPKGSFSTLEIQRTEQGDSAMYLCASSIDRGHNEQFFGPGTRLTVL.

The V and J genes are TRBV19 and TRBJ2-7; the D gene is possibly TRBD1 (6 bases). This CDR3 region has 14 residues. Germline loops: CDR1 LNHDA, CDR2 SQIVND (reference sequence). Trimming pared 5 bases from V and 4 bases from J, leaving 15 bases between. The CDR3 is CASSSTGWAYEQYF. The CDR3 bases are TGTGCCAGTAGTTCTACAGGGTGGGCATACGAGCAGTACTTC.

This clone has only one observation. The chain uses TRBV5-1 and TRBJ2-5; 10 bases are shared with TRBD1. Trimming took 4 bases from V and 5 from J; bases not matched to a gene: 8. The germline V gene has CDR1 SGHRS and CDR2 YFSETQ. The CDR3 is 15 amino acids. The CDR3 sequence: CASSVGQGSVETQYF. The CDR3, as DNA: TGCGCCAGCAGCGTGGGACAGGGGAGCGTCGAGACCCAGTACTTC.